Detailed here is one T cell receptor (beta chain). Its antigen is as yet unknown. Time point: week 35, safety follow-up. The investigators gave 300 ug of mutant IDH1 20-mer peptide in each vaccine dose, together with topical imiquimod. The data originate from a study of a mutant IDH1 vaccine in newly diagnosed glioma. Germline V gives CDR1 LNHDA, CDR2 SQIVND (reference sequence). The CDR3 has 16 amino acids. Trimming pared 4 bases from V and 0 bases from J, leaving 13 bases between. Repertoires were generated with immunoSEQ multiplex PCR, while TCRdb's copy carries only in-frame clones and drops some. This sample has tens of thousands of clones, with 92% found just once.

The specimen comprised PBMCs, sampled from a glioma patient whose treatment included an IDH1 peptide vaccine. The source of this sequence is a middle-aged man with glioma. V gene TRBV19 combines with J gene TRBJ1-5; D is unresolved. The CDR3 DNA reads as TGTGCCAGTAGTACTCTTGATCGAAATAGCAATCAGCCCCAGCATTTT. This sequence encodes CASSTLDRNSNQPQHF. The full variable domain, with the rest looked up from reference TRBV19 and TRBJ1-5, is DGGITQSPKYLFRKEGQNVTLSCEQNLNHDAMYWYRQDPGQGLRLIYYSQIVNDFQKGDIAEGYSVSREKKESFPLTVTSAQKNPTAFYLCASSTLDRNSNQPQHFGDGTRLSIL.